This T cell receptor (beta chain) was obtained from a study of blood T cell repertoires in COVID-19. Study summary: The United States, Italy and Spain were the sources of the acute and convalescent COVID-19 samples.

Generated by immunoSEQ multiplex PCR, the TCRdb table keeps only in-frame clones and is missing some. Counted here are about 370,000 clones, 80% to 90% occurring once; the ten biggest clones make up around 3%. Per the germline V gene, CDR1 is SGHRS and CDR2 is YFSETQ. The length of the CDR3 is 14 residues. V lost 0 bases and J lost 7; bases outside the gene matches: 7. This clone appeared a single time. Sequencing was carried out using peripheral blood. The chain recombines TRBV5-1 with TRBJ2-7, with 7 nucleotides matching TRBD1. The TCR sequence derives from a woman between 25 and 40 years old with COVID-19, enrolled during active disease. The CDR3 DNA reads TGCGCCAGCAGCTTGGACCCTCGACAGGGAGAGCAGTACTTC. This gives the protein CASSLDPRQGEQYF.